The 11 T cell receptor beta chains below all came from one sample that was sequenced in a study of shared clonotypes between healthy human individuals. In the naive CD8 group, cells lacked CD45RO and were positively selected for CCR7, so terminally differentiated effector memory CD45RA+ cells were left out. TCRdb's table, derived via immunoSEQ multiplex PCR, lists solely in-frame clones and lacks some. The data show roughly 2,000,000 clones, roughly 94% seen once. The specimen was naive CD8+ T cells sorted from blood. The source is a man aged 18 to 29 in good health.

The CDR3 DNA reads TGTGCCAGCAGCCAATTCGGACGGGACTATGGCTACACCTTC. It specifies CASSQFGRDYGYTF. This chain joins TRBV7-2 and TRBJ1-2; D not certain. The ends were cut back, 5 bases at V and 3 bases at J, with 13 bases in the middle. CDR3 length: 14 residues. Germline assignment: CDR1 SGHTA and CDR2 FQGNSA.

This clone was observed once. This sequence joins TRBV4-3 and TRBJ1-4; TRBD1 matches 8 bases. Germline-derived CDR1 and CDR2 are LGHNA and YSLEER. The CDR3 is 19 residues long. Trimming cost V 0 bases and J 0 bases; bases outside gene matches: 9. The CDR3 reads CASSQDGVPGQATNEKLFF. The CDR3, as DNA: TGCGCCAGCAGCCAAGATGGAGTCCCGGGACAGGCAACTAATGAAAAACTGTTTTTT.

This chain links TRBV7-9 with TRBJ2-7, with TRBD2 matching 11 bases. Germline V lookup: CDR1 SEHNR, CDR2 FQNEAQ (reference sequence). The V and J ends lost 5 bases and 1 base, in that order; junction bases with no gene match: 4. The CDR3 totals 15 residues. CDR3 sequence: CASSPASGRSYEQYF. CDR3 bases: TGTGCCAGCAGCCCTGCTAGCGGGAGGTCCTACGAGCAGTACTTC.

This rearrangement joins TRBV7-8 to TRBJ2-1, with 9 bases that match TRBD2. V was clipped by 5 bases and J by 4 bases; unmatched bases: 6. The CDR3 runs 15 residues. Germline CDR1 reads SGHVS; CDR2 reads FQNEAQ. CDR3 in DNA: TGTGCCAGCAGCCCCCGAAGCGGGAGGTACAATGAGCAGTTCTTC. It translates to CASSPRSGRYNEQFF.

This chain connects TRBV4-1 to TRBJ1-5, with D perhaps TRBD1 (5 bases). Germline values: CDR1 MGHRA, CDR2 YSYEKL. The CDR3 runs to 16 residues. V lost 1 base, J lost 3 bases, and 13 bases lay in between. The CDR3 region is CASSQVSDSFNQPQHF. The CDR3 bases are TGCGCCAGCAGCCAAGTTTCCGACAGCTTCAATCAGCCCCAGCATTTT.

Regarding this clone: The same CDR3 arises from other DNA sequences in this sample as well. The V call is TRBV7-6, the J call TRBJ2-3; D is uncertain. The CDR3 extends over 12 amino acids. Trimming took 2 bases from V and 2 from J, leaving 2 bases between them. Per germline, CDR1 SGHVS and CDR2 FNYEAQ. For the CDR3, the DNA is TGTGCCAGCAGCTTAATCACAGATACGCAGTATTTT. Translated: CASSLITDTQYF.

The chain joins TRBV29-1 to TRBJ2-1; no clear D gene. This CDR3 is 13 amino acids long. The V end was cut by 5 bases, the J end by 0 bases, with 8 bases between. Germline CDR1 is SQVTM and CDR2 is ANQGSEA. DNA of the CDR3: TGCAGCGTTTTTCAGAGCTCCTACAATGAGCAGTTCTTC. It yields the protein CSVFQSSYNEQFF.

This clone was observed once. This rearrangement joins TRBV18 to TRBJ1-2; the D gene is possibly TRBD1 (5 bases). V lost 3 bases, J lost 4 bases, and 15 bases lay in between. Germline V gene lookup returns CDR1 KGHSH and CDR2 LQKENI. This CDR3 spans 15 amino acids. For the CDR3, the DNA is TGTGCCAGCTCACCCGGCAGGGAAATCGGCTATGGCTACACCTTC. Translated, it gives CASSPGREIGYGYTF.

This rearrangement joins TRBV19 to TRBJ1-5; maybe TRBD1 (5 bases). This CDR3 contains 17 residues. Germline CDR1 LNHDA, CDR2 SQIVND (reference sequence). Trimming took off 0 bases at V and 5 bases at J, with 17 bases between the two ends. CDR3 sequence (DNA): TGTGCCAGTAGTATAGAGGGGGAGGAGGGTTGGGATCAGCCCCAGCATTTT. Protein sequence: CASSIEGEEGWDQPQHF. Full variable domain (missing parts from reference TRBV19 and TRBJ1-5): DGGITQSPKYLFRKEGQNVTLSCEQNLNHDAMYWYRQDPGQGLRLIYYSQIVNDFQKGDIAEGYSVSREKKESFPLTVTSAQKNPTAFYLCASSIEGEEGWDQPQHFGDGTRLSIL.

In regard to this clone: The sample contains more than one DNA sequence encoding this CDR3. This chain connects TRBV2 to TRBJ2-7; D gene ambiguous. Germline loops: CDR1 SNHLY, CDR2 FYNNEI. V dropped 2 bases and J dropped 0 bases, with 5 bases sitting between them. This CDR3 is 13 amino acids long. The CDR3 DNA reads as TGTGCCAGCAGTGAATTGGACTCCTACGAGCAGTACTTC. Protein sequence: CASSELDSYEQYF.

The chain couples TRBV25-1 to TRBJ2-1; tentatively, D is TRBD1 (6 bases). V gave up 6 bases and J gave up 0 bases, with 15 bases separating them. Germline V CDR1 and CDR2: MGHDK, SYGVNS. The CDR3 totals 16 residues. CDR3 DNA sequence: TGTGCCAGCAGCGACTCAACAGGGATCTCCTACAATGAGCAGTTCTTC. Translated, it gives CASSDSTGISYNEQFF.